The text below deals with one TCR beta chain. Its specificity is not known. Germline V gene sequence: CDR1 ENHRY, CDR2 SYGVKD. CDR3 length equals 13 residues. V was trimmed by 10 bases and J by 0 bases, leaving 9 bases between them. Using immunoSEQ multiplex PCR, the repertoire was profiled, and TCRdb retains in-frame clones only, with some absent. Of 120,000 to 150,000 clones in the sample, 88% were seen once. The data were obtained in a study of T cell responses to AZD1222 COVID-19 vaccine. Study-wide findings and caveats: CD4 TCRs associated with vaccination spanned spike, dominating at 160-218 and 743-854. The number of AZD1222 recipients seropositive at baseline was only five to seven. It should be noted that donors were predominantly white British and more often female, and clonal diversity was possibly underestimated. No repertoire was sampled before or during the peak T cell response, only after it.

The source material was peripheral blood, sampled on day 0 of AZD1222 vaccination. The genes are TRBV10-3 and TRBJ1-4; D uncertain. The sequence was collected from an adult in good health. CDR3 sequence (DNA): TGTGCCACCATGCGGGCAACTAATGAAAAACTGTTTTTT. Its translation is CATMRATNEKLFF.